A selection of T cell receptor beta chains follows, all from one sample in a study of blood T cell repertoires in COVID-19. TCRdb's copy holds only in-frame clones and misses some; the assay was immunoSEQ multiplex PCR. The sample has about 160,000 clones, around 93% seen once. Sequenced input: peripheral blood. These receptors all come from a man younger than 45 with COVID-19, enrolled during active disease. The CDR3 runs from the conserved cysteine through the conserved F or W. D genes are given only for firm matches. Part of the rows lack a size; the others show once, few, many or a class for expanded clones.

J gene: TRBJ2-1; D gene: TRBD1; clone size: -; V gene: TRBV5-5; CDR3 protein: CASSLGTRDRVRNEQFF; CDR3 DNA: TGTGCCAGCAGTTTGGGCACCCGGGACAGGGTAAGAAATGAGCAGTTCTTC
J gene: TRBJ2-3; D gene: TRBD1; clone size: -; V gene: TRBV24-1; CDR3 protein: CATSPTGTATDTQYF; CDR3 DNA: TGTGCCACCAGTCCTACTGGGACAGCCACAGATACGCAGTATTTT
J gene: TRBJ2-2; D gene: TRBD2; clone size: -; V gene: TRBV10-3; CDR3 protein: CAISEGGFYTGELFF; CDR3 DNA: TGTGCCATCAGCGAGGGAGGGTTCTACACCGGGGAGCTGTTTTTT
J gene: TRBJ2-7; D gene: -; clone size: -; V gene: TRBV27; CDR3 protein: CASSLGGRGEQYF; CDR3 DNA: TGTGCCAGCAGTTTGGGGGGGCGCGGAGAGCAGTACTTC
J gene: TRBJ2-4; D gene: -; clone size: -; V gene: TRBV27; CDR3 protein: CASSVGQGLAKNIQYF; CDR3 DNA: TGTGCCAGTTCCGTCGGGCAGGGACTAGCCAAAAACATTCAGTACTTC
J gene: TRBJ2-7; D gene: -; clone size: -; V gene: TRBV6-2/TRBV6-3; CDR3 protein: CASSFSLGRSGEYEQYF; CDR3 DNA: TGTGCCAGCAGTTTTTCTCTGGGTCGGTCGGGTGAGTACGAGCAGTACTTC
J gene: TRBJ2-3; D gene: -; clone size: -; V gene: TRBV28; CDR3 protein: CASSPRRGRARYTDTQYF; CDR3 DNA: TGTGCCAGCAGTCCGCGTAGGGGGAGGGCTCGGTACACAGATACGCAGTATTTT
J gene: TRBJ2-1; D gene: TRBD2; clone size: -; V gene: TRBV18; CDR3 protein: CASSPGLLTYNEQFF; CDR3 DNA: TGTGCCAGCTCACCGGGACTATTGACCTACAATGAGCAGTTCTTC
J gene: TRBJ1-2; D gene: -; clone size: -; V gene: TRBV6-2/TRBV6-3; CDR3 protein: CASSYSGGDNYGYTF; CDR3 DNA: TGTGCCAGCAGTTACTCCGGGGGAGACAACTATGGCTACACCTTC
J gene: TRBJ1-1; D gene: TRBD1; clone size: -; V gene: TRBV4-3; CDR3 protein: CASSLRGLTFF; CDR3 DNA: TGCGCCAGCAGCCTCAGGGGGCTTACTTTCTTT
J gene: TRBJ2-1; D gene: TRBD2; clone size: once; V gene: TRBV18; CDR3 protein: CASSPGTSGRAGEQFF; CDR3 DNA: TGTGCCAGCTCACCGGGGACTAGCGGGAGGGCCGGTGAGCAGTTCTTC
J gene: TRBJ1-4; D gene: -; clone size: -; V gene: TRBV19; CDR3 protein: CASSILEKLFF; CDR3 DNA: TGTGCCAGTAGTATTTTAGAAAAACTGTTTTTT
J gene: TRBJ2-7; D gene: TRBD1; clone size: once; V gene: TRBV28; CDR3 protein: CASSRPGTGSYEQYF; CDR3 DNA: TGTGCCAGCAGTCGTCCCGGGACAGGCTCCTACGAGCAGTACTTC
J gene: TRBJ1-3; D gene: TRBD1; clone size: -; V gene: TRBV7-9; CDR3 protein: CASRDRKQGDSSGNTIYF; CDR3 DNA: TGTGCCAGCAGGGACCGGAAACAGGGGGACAGCTCTGGAAACACCATATATTTT
J gene: TRBJ2-5; D gene: -; clone size: few; V gene: TRBV27; CDR3 protein: CASSLSSVQETQYF; CDR3 DNA: TGTGCCAGCAGTTTATCATCCGTGCAAGAGACCCAGTACTTC
J gene: TRBJ2-1; D gene: -; clone size: -; V gene: TRBV7-8; CDR3 protein: CASSLKSGFLDEQFF; CDR3 DNA: TGTGCCAGCAGCTTAAAGTCGGGGTTTCTAGATGAGCAGTTCTTC
J gene: TRBJ2-3; D gene: TRBD1; clone size: -; V gene: TRBV19; CDR3 protein: CASSIGGQGRTDTQYF; CDR3 DNA: TGTGCCAGTAGTATAGGGGGACAGGGGCGTACAGATACGCAGTATTTT
J gene: TRBJ2-7; D gene: -; clone size: once; V gene: TRBV6-1; CDR3 protein: CASSEDSSYEQYF; CDR3 DNA: TGTGCCAGCAGTGAGGACAGCTCCTACGAGCAGTACTTC
J gene: TRBJ2-7; D gene: TRBD2; clone size: -; V gene: TRBV7-2; CDR3 protein: CASSISGGYEQYF; CDR3 DNA: TGTGCCAGCAGCATAAGCGGGGGGTACGAGCAGTACTTC
J gene: TRBJ2-3; D gene: -; clone size: -; V gene: TRBV18; CDR3 protein: CASSQQGGFTDTQYF; CDR3 DNA: TGTGCCAGCTCTCAACAGGGAGGGTTCACAGATACGCAGTATTTT
J gene: TRBJ2-1; D gene: TRBD2; clone size: -; V gene: TRBV10-3; CDR3 protein: CAISESGAGGPYEQFF; CDR3 DNA: TGTGCCATCAGTGAGTCCGGAGCGGGGGGGCCCTATGAGCAGTTCTTC
J gene: TRBJ2-4; D gene: -; clone size: -; V gene: TRBV3-1/TRBV3-2; CDR3 protein: CASSLQGLPINIQYF; CDR3 DNA: TGTGCCAGCAGCCTTCAGGGCCTACCGATAAACATTCAGTACTTC
J gene: TRBJ1-1; D gene: -; clone size: -; V gene: TRBV11-2; CDR3 protein: CASSRGGMNTEAFF; CDR3 DNA: TGTGCCAGCAGTCGGGGGGGGATGAACACTGAAGCTTTCTTT
J gene: TRBJ2-1; D gene: -; clone size: -; V gene: TRBV19; CDR3 protein: CASRLGFDYTYNEQFF; CDR3 DNA: TGTGCCAGTAGGCTGGGTTTCGACTACACTTACAATGAGCAGTTCTTC
J gene: TRBJ1-1; D gene: -; clone size: -; V gene: TRBV4-2; CDR3 protein: CASSQDSARLESNTEAFF; CDR3 DNA: TGTGCCAGCAGCCAAGATTCCGCTAGGTTGGAGTCCAACACTGAAGCTTTCTTT
J gene: TRBJ1-6; D gene: TRBD1; clone size: -; V gene: TRBV27; CDR3 protein: CASSYRGINSPLHF; CDR3 DNA: TGTGCCAGCAGCTACAGGGGGATAAATTCACCCCTCCACTTT
J gene: TRBJ2-1; D gene: TRBD2; clone size: -; V gene: TRBV4-1; CDR3 protein: CASSRLGLAVANEQFF; CDR3 DNA: TGCGCCAGCAGCCGCCTAGGACTAGCGGTTGCCAATGAGCAGTTCTTC
J gene: TRBJ1-1; D gene: -; clone size: -; V gene: TRBV3-1/TRBV3-2; CDR3 protein: CASSQEWGVGTEAFF; CDR3 DNA: TGTGCCAGCAGCCAAGAGTGGGGGGTCGGCACTGAAGCTTTCTTT
J gene: TRBJ1-4; D gene: -; clone size: -; V gene: TRBV7-2; CDR3 protein: CASSLVGRVDTNEKLFF; CDR3 DNA: TGTGCCAGCAGCTTAGTGGGCAGGGTGGACACTAATGAAAAACTGTTTTTT